Here is one TCR beta chain with its context. The source of the sample is a study of blood T cell repertoires in COVID-19. Study-level background: COVID-19 samples collected from the United States, Italy and Spain covered acute and convalescent phases. Nucleic acid was either cDNA or gDNA, and it came from T cells, B-cell-depleted T cells, or PBMCs.

In the authors' workflow: Using reference gene primer amplification, nucleated cell counts were estimated. TCRdb's copy holds only in-frame clones and misses some; the assay was immunoSEQ multiplex PCR. That table gives V, J and clone size, and the DNA gave D and trimming. In the table there are about 180,000 clones, roughly 88% of which are singletons. Trimming left V 2 bases short and J 0 bases short, with 8 bases between. CDR1 is MNHEY and CDR2 is SVGEGT in the germline V gene. This CDR3 spans 15 amino acids. Specimen: peripheral blood. The source of this sequence is an elderly woman with acute or convalescent COVID-19. V is TRBV6-2 or TRBV6-3 and J is TRBJ2-4; D ambiguous. DNA for the CDR3: TGTGCCAGCAGTTACCCTCCACTAGCCAAAAACATTCAGTACTTC. Translation gives CASSYPPLAKNIQYF.